This T cell receptor (beta chain) was captured in a study of CD8 T cells in ankylosing spondylitis. The CDR3 spans 14 residues. V was cut by 0 bases and J by 3 bases, with 8 bases left in between. CDR1 and CDR2 (germline): LNHNV, YYDKDF (reference sequence). Quantitative 5'-RACE with molecular barcodes generated TCR beta libraries. TCRdb fed the 5' RACE reads into MiXCR, producing one record per CDR3 protein. The sample contains about 450,000 distinct CDR3 sequences, roughly 26% of which appear only once. Study-level findings and limits: Disease-linked clones reportedly concentrated significantly in matched ankylosing spondylitis synovial fluid. For ankylosing spondylitis blood, a TCR beta motif of several highly homologous variants appeared characteristic.

Points on this clonotype: Its antigen remains unknown.

This chain links TRBV15 with TRBJ2-5, with TRBD2 as a possible D gene (5 bases). Material: blood, either unsorted or a sorted T cell fraction (not recorded which). This receptor was taken from a male donor with ankylosing spondylitis. The CDR3 DNA follows: TGTGCCACCAGCAGAGACCGAGCGGAAGAGACCCAGTACTTC. Its protein product is CATSRDRAEETQYF.